The clone carrying this T cell receptor beta chain was seen at least ten times. What it binds is unknown. Building of the TCR beta libraries involved iRepertoire HTBI primers and Arm-PCR of CDR3 regions. From the multiplex PCR reads, TCRdb called clonotypes with MiXCR, one entry per CDR3 protein. The sample consists of about 430,000 distinct CDR3 sequences, approximately 16% of them appearing once. Time point indicated: newly diagnosed GD, antithyroid drugs for less than 3 months. Following extraction of RNA from PBMCs, that RNA was used to make the TCR library. Patients of an endocrinology department in Xi'an, China, were included. Between the trimmed V and J ends, which lost 5 bases and 1 base, there was a span of 14 bases. The CDR3 contains 15 residues. Germline lookup yields CDR1 MDHEN and CDR2 SYDVKM. These data are taken from a study of regulatory T cells in long-lasting Graves disease. Broader study findings: Persistent disease preferred TRBV28, TRBJ1-2 and TRBJ2-5.

These same records also appear under a second study, on T cells in Graves' hyperthyroidism and ophthalmopathy. This second study notes: Researchers ran a first-round RT-PCR on the TCR CDR3 using the HTBI primer set.

The sequence was obtained from a woman in her thirties or forties with Graves disease. V is TRBV28 and J is TRBJ1-1; tentatively, D is TRBD1 (5 bases). The sample was peripheral blood mononuclear cells (PBMCs), taken at new diagnosis, from a patient treated with antithyroid drugs. The CDR3 spells CASSLRLGENTEAFF. The CDR3 DNA reads TGTGCCAGCAGTCTCCGACTGGGGGAGAACACTGAAGCTTTCTTT.